This T cell receptor beta chain is from a study of T cells in localized non-small cell lung cancer. Repertoires were generated with immunoSEQ multiplex PCR, while TCRdb's copy carries only in-frame clones and drops some. Of about 48,000 clones detected, roughly 80% appear once; the ten largest clones hold roughly a sixth. Study-wide findings and caveats: A single tumor region was sequenced, leaving heterogeneity possible.

About this clone: The antigen is undetermined.

Germline assignment: CDR1 SGHTA and CDR2 FQGNSA. Germline trimming cut 6 bases from V and 11 bases from J; bases unmatched to any gene: 12. The length of the CDR3 is 13 residues. The chain uses TRBV7-2 and TRBJ2-7; 8 nucleotides agree with TRBD1. The sample here was peripheral blood, taken before any cancer treatment. This TCR was recovered from a man aged 40 to 70 with stage I squamous cell lung carcinoma. CDR3 region: CASRVGQATFEYF. The CDR3 region has the DNA TGTGCCAGCAGGGTGGGACAGGCTACTTTTGAGTACTTC.